Listed here are 2 T cell receptor beta chains from one sample, sequenced in a study of T cells expressing NK-cell markers. TCRdb re-called the 5' RACE reads and shows each CDR3 protein once, DNA omitted. The listing records over 150,000 distinct CDR3 sequences. The sample comprised blood T cells: a sorted CD56 or NKG2C T cell subset, CD4+ or CD8+ T cells, or bulk PBMC T cells (not recorded which). The source is a woman in her forties or fifties in good health.

This sequence joins TRBV19 and TRBJ2-1; TCRdb's assignment of TRBD2 cannot be checked, as there is no DNA. The CDR3 has 15 amino acids. CDR1 is LNHDA, CDR2 SQIVND, per germline (reference sequence). The CDR3 protein is CASSIRTSRANEQFF. Full variable domain (outside the CDR3, taken from reference TRBV19 and TRBJ2-1): DGGITQSPKYLFRKEGQNVTLSCEQNLNHDAMYWYRQDPGQGLRLIYYSQIVNDFQKGDIAEGYSVSREKKESFPLTVTSAQKNPTAFYLCASSIRTSRANEQFFGPGTRLTVL.

This chain links TRBV6-5 with TRBJ1-2. The CDR3 contains 14 residues. Per germline, CDR1 MNHEY and CDR2 SVGAGI. The CDR3 sequence is CASSYSQDYYGHTF.